These 16 T cell receptor beta chains share one sample of origin, sequenced in a study of blood T cells in healthy people across ages. PCR was performed a second time for roughly 7 to 12 cycles using a sample-barcoded 5' primer and a J-beta primer mix. From the 5' RACE reads, TCRdb called clonotypes with MiXCR, one entry per CDR3 protein. The sample consists of some 880,000 distinct CDR3 sequences, around 34% of them appearing once. Sequenced: blood. The receptors were sampled from a man aged 18 to 35 in good health.

This chain uses TRBV2 with TRBJ1-1, with a tentative D call TRBD1 (5 bases). Looked up from germline, CDR1 is SNHLY and CDR2 is FYNNEI. V lost 6 bases and J 3 bases, leaving 14 bases between the germline ends. This CDR3 has 14 amino acids. CDR3 nucleotides: TGTGCCAGCAGCGCCCAGGGACTATACACTGAAGCTTTCTTT. This codes for CASSAQGLYTEAFF.

The J gene is TRBJ1-6, the V gene TRBV6-5, with TRBD1 as a possible D gene (6 bases). V gave up 6 bases and J gave up 7 bases, with 19 bases separating them. CDR1 is MNHEY, CDR2 SVGAGI, per germline. The CDR3 loop spans 16 amino acids. The CDR3 coding sequence is TGTGCCAGCAGAGACAATCCGGGACACCAAAATTCACCCCTCCACTTT. Its protein product is CASRDNPGHQNSPLHF.

Only a few counts were recorded for this clonotype. The chain couples TRBV30 to TRBJ2-5; D is undetermined. Trimming took off 2 bases at V and 4 bases at J, with 14 bases between the two ends. The CDR3 runs 14 residues. CDR1 and CDR2 from the germline V gene are GTSNPN and SVGIG (reference sequence). The CDR3 region is CAWSPLDRTETQYF. The CDR3 DNA reads TGTGCCTGGAGTCCCCTGGACCGTACAGAGACCCAGTACTTC.

This clonotype was seen more than once but under ten times. The V and J genes are TRBV2 and TRBJ2-4, with D maybe TRBD2 (5 bases). The CDR3 covers 15 residues. The germline V gene has CDR1 SNHLY and CDR2 FYNNEI. V was shortened by 4 bases and J by 1 base, with 11 bases between the two germline ends. The CDR3 loop is CASSVGGWAKNIQYF. CDR3 in DNA: TGTGCCAGCAGTGTGGGCGGGTGGGCCAAAAACATTCAGTACTTC.

This clonotype was recorded many times. The chain recombines TRBV4-3 with TRBJ2-3; the D gene could be TRBD1 or TRBD2 (5 bases each). CDR3 length: 15 amino acids. Between the trimmed V and J ends, which lost 0 bases and 3 bases, there was a span of 10 bases. Looked up from germline, CDR1 is LGHNA and CDR2 is YSLEER. This CDR3 is CASSQDGDLTDTQYF. The CDR3 DNA reads as TGCGCCAGCAGCCAAGACGGGGACCTTACAGATACGCAGTATTTT.

The V gene is TRBV20-1, the J gene TRBJ2-7; TRBD2 matches 7 bases. Germline V gene lookup returns CDR1 DFQATT and CDR2 SNEGSKA (reference sequence). The CDR3 has 13 residues. V lost 6 bases, J lost 3 bases, and 8 bases stayed unmatched. The chain's CDR3 is CSALTSNGYEQYF. The CDR3 DNA reads TGCAGTGCCTTGACTAGCAATGGCTACGAGCAGTACTTC.

The chain carries TRBV5-1 and TRBJ1-6, with TRBD1 identical over 7 bases. The CDR3 runs 16 residues. The junction had 10 bases not matched to a gene; V was cut back by 4 bases and J by 6 bases. Germline V gene data show CDR1 as SGHRS and CDR2 as YFSETQ. CDR3 sequence reads: CASSTALQGSNSPLHF. CDR3 coding DNA: TGCGCCAGCAGCACGGCCTTACAGGGGTCTAATTCACCCCTCCACTTT.

The genes are TRBV6-2 or TRBV6-3 and TRBJ1-5; unclear D gene. Between the trimmed V and J ends, which lost 6 bases and 5 bases, there was a span of 17 bases. The CDR3 is 15 residues long. The germline V gene has CDR1 MNHEY and CDR2 SVGEGT. The CDR3 region is CASSSSDRVDQPQHF. CDR3 bases: TGTGCCAGCAGCTCTTCCGACCGCGTCGATCAGCCCCAGCATTTT.

As concerns this clonotype: This clone may be a read error of a much larger clone one base away. The chain combines TRBV29-1 with TRBJ2-1; D is ambiguous. The CDR3 runs to 14 residues. The V and J ends lost 3 bases and 10 bases respectively, with 19 bases between them. CDR1 SQVTM and CDR2 ANQGSEA come from the germline V gene. The CDR3 DNA is TGCAGCGTTGACTTGGGGATAGGGTCCTACGAGCAGTTCTTC. It codes for CSVDLGIGSYEQFF.

This clonotype was counted a few times. The chain couples TRBV5-1 to TRBJ2-1, with 10 bases that match TRBD2. V lost 2 bases to trimming and J lost 5 bases; unmatched junction nucleotides: 13. CDR3 length: 18 amino acids. Germline V gene data show CDR1 as SGHRS and CDR2 as YFSETQ. The CDR3 is CASSFGGPHLAGDNEQFF. The CDR3 nucleotides read TGCGCCAGCAGCTTTGGCGGTCCCCATCTAGCGGGGGACAATGAGCAGTTCTTC.

The rearrangement joins TRBV5-1 to TRBJ2-7, with a tentative D call TRBD1 (6 bases). In germline, CDR1 is SGHRS, CDR2 YFSETQ. The CDR3 covers 15 residues. Trimming removed 4 bases at V and 4 bases at J, with 18 bases between. CDR3 DNA sequence: TGCGCCAGCAGCCGGAGATCTGGACAGAATTACGAGCAGTACTTC. This gives the protein CASSRRSGQNYEQYF.

The CDR3 DNA sequence: TGTGCCAGCAGGGGTGCTAGGGGCAACTACAATGAGCAGTTCTTC. The encoded protein is CASRGARGNYNEQFF. V and J are TRBV12-3 or TRBV12-4 and TRBJ2-1; TRBD1 might be the D (5 bases). This CDR3 spans 15 amino acids. Trimming pared 6 bases from V and 3 bases from J, leaving 15 bases between.

This chain links TRBV18 with TRBJ2-1; 10 bases line up with TRBD1. The CDR3 length is 17 residues. In germline, CDR1 is KGHSH, CDR2 LQKENI. J gave up 1 base and V 6 bases, and 9 bases lay outside the gene matches. CDR3 amino acids: CASSKVPGQGSYNEQFF. The CDR3 DNA reads TGTGCCAGCTCGAAAGTCCCGGGACAGGGGTCCTACAATGAGCAGTTCTTC.

This clonotype was detected a few times. The CDR3 nucleotides read TGCGCCAGCAGCTTGGAGGGCAGGGGGGACTACGAGCAGTACTTC. Its translation is CASSLEGRGDYEQYF. The genes are TRBV5-1 and TRBJ2-7; D perhaps matches TRBD1 (7 bases). The V gene's germline CDR1 is SGHRS and CDR2 YFSETQ. The CDR3 spans 15 residues. V was clipped by 0 bases and J by 3 bases, with 13 bases between them. The entire variable domain, with the rest obtained from reference TRBV5-1 and TRBJ2-7, is as follows: KAGVTQTPRYLIKTRGQQVTLSCSPISGHRSVSWYQQTPGQGLQFLFEYFSETQRNKGNFPGRFSGRQFSNSRSEMNVSTLELGDSALYLCASSLEGRGDYEQYFGPGTRLTVT.

This clonotype was detected once. The rearrangement links TRBV25-1 to TRBJ1-2, with 8 bases matching TRBD1. The CDR3 runs 14 residues. Germline V CDR1 and CDR2: MGHDK, SYGVNS. The V gene end was trimmed by 2 bases and the J gene end by 6 bases; junction bases not matched to a gene: 5. CDR3 region: CASSETTGADGYTF. The CDR3 nucleotides are TGTGCCAGCAGTGAAACGACAGGGGCAGATGGCTACACCTTC.

V is TRBV20-1 and J is TRBJ1-5; D gene unclear. The CDR3 length is 13 residues. The V and J ends lost 3 bases and 4 bases respectively, with 10 bases between them. Per germline, CDR1 DFQATT and CDR2 SNEGSKA (reference sequence). The CDR3 nucleotides are TGCAGTGCTAGTGGCAGGCCAAATCAGCCCCAGCATTTT. It translates to CSASGRPNQPQHF.